Shown below are 14 T cell receptor beta chains from a single sample sequenced in a study of cytomegalovirus exposure and HLA in healthy donors. Primers included in the PCR were 60 Vbeta and 13 Jbeta primers. The repertoire was sequenced with immunoSEQ multiplex PCR; TCRdb's copy has only in-frame clones and lacks some. The sample gives tens of thousands of clones, 65% of which show up once; around 23% is in the top ten. The source material was PBMCs. The source of these receptors is a man aged 50-59 years in good health and CMV-seropositive.

This clone has only one observation. The chain combines TRBV4-1 with TRBJ2-3; D may be TRBD2 (5 bases). Germline V CDR1 and CDR2: MGHRA, YSYEKL. The V end was cut by 3 bases, the J end by 3 bases, with 10 bases between. The CDR3 covers 14 residues. This CDR3 is CASSHNRGTDTQYF. CDR3 sequence (DNA): TGCGCCAGCAGCCATAATAGAGGGACAGATACGCAGTATTTT.

Remarks on this clone: Additional DNA sequences in this sample encode the identical CDR3. The chain carries TRBV5-1 and TRBJ2-5; 7 bases align to TRBD1. CDR3 length: 14 amino acids. The germline V gene has CDR1 SGHRS and CDR2 YFSETQ. J lost 5 bases, V lost 0 bases, and 4 bases had no gene match. The DNA of the CDR3 is TGCGCCAGCAGCTTGGGACAGGGCGGGGAGACCCAGTACTTC. Translating gives CASSLGQGGETQYF.

This clone has more than one count but fewer than ten. CDR3 sequence: CSASRQGRDTEAFF. The CDR3 nucleotides read TGCAGCGCCTCCAGACAGGGTCGGGACACTGAAGCTTTCTTT. The chain combines TRBV29-1 with TRBJ1-1; 7 nucleotides match TRBD1. The CDR3 consists of 14 residues. Germline V CDR1 and CDR2: SQVTM, ANQGSEA. V gave up 7 bases and J gave up 3 bases; unmatched junction bases: 11.

This chain links TRBV28 with TRBJ1-1; D gene unclear. The germline V gene encodes CDR1 MDHEN and CDR2 SYDVKM. The CDR3 totals 15 residues. V was trimmed by 7 bases and J by 4 bases, leaving 19 bases between them. CDR3 sequence (DNA): TGTGCCAGCATTCTCAGTGGTGGGAGGTTCACTGAAGCTTTCTTT. As protein: CASILSGGRFTEAFF. Together with reference TRBV28 and TRBJ1-1, the CDR3 gives the full variable domain: DVKVTQSSRYLVKRTGEKVFLECVQDMDHENMFWYRQDPGLGLRLIYFSYDVKMKEKGDIPEGYSVSREKKERFSLILESASTNQTSMYLCASILSGGRFTEAFFGQGTRLTVV.

This chain uses TRBV5-4 with TRBJ2-7, with D uncertain. CDR3 size: 12 residues. CDR1 and CDR2 (germline): SGHNT, YYREEE (reference sequence). Deletions cut 2 bases from V and 6 bases from J, with 9 bases between. The CDR3 sequence: CASSLVLGEQYF. The CDR3 DNA is TGTGCCAGCAGCTTAGTGCTAGGCGAGCAGTACTTC.

This chain connects TRBV7-9 to TRBJ2-3; no reliable D call. CDR3 length: 14 amino acids. V lost 2 bases, J lost 2 bases, and 8 bases lay in between. The germline V gene encodes CDR1 SEHNR and CDR2 FQNEAQ (reference sequence). The CDR3 DNA reads as TGTGCCAGCAGCTTAAACGAAGCCACAGATACGCAGTATTTT. Translating gives CASSLNEATDTQYF.

This clone turned up a few times. The chain recombines TRBV2 with TRBJ2-7; D perhaps matches TRBD2 (5 bases). The CDR3 length is 10 residues. The V end lost 6 bases, the J end lost 10 bases, and 10 bases lay between the germline ends. Germline CDR1 and CDR2: SNHLY and FYNNEI. This chain's CDR3 is CASRDGGQYF. CDR3 sequence (DNA): TGTGCCAGCAGAGACGGAGGCCAGTACTTC.

V and J are TRBV5-1 and TRBJ2-5; tentatively, D is TRBD2 (5 bases). The length of the CDR3 is 15 residues. Germline lookup yields CDR1 SGHRS and CDR2 YFSETQ. V lost 0 bases and J 1 base, leaving 10 bases between the germline ends. CDR3 in amino acids: CASSLGRGPQETQYF. CDR3 bases: TGCGCCAGCAGCTTGGGTCGGGGTCCCCAAGAGACCCAGTACTTC.

This clone was observed once. V usage is TRBV7-9 and J usage is TRBJ2-7; D remains ambiguous. The CDR3 has 12 residues. V was clipped by 1 base and J by 5 bases, with 6 bases between them. Germline assignment: CDR1 SEHNR and CDR2 FQNEAQ (reference sequence). In DNA, the CDR3 is TGTGCCAGCAGCTTAGAGCTAGACGAGCAGTACTTC. Protein: CASSLELDEQYF. The full variable domain, rest sourced from reference TRBV7-9 and TRBJ2-7, is DTGVSQNPRHKITKRGQNVTFRCDPISEHNRLYWYRQTLGQGPEFLTYFQNEAQLEKSRLLSDRFSAERPKGSFSTLEIQRTEQGDSAMYLCASSLELDEQYFGPGTRLTVT.

Only one count was recorded for this clone. The chain uses TRBV5-1 and TRBJ2-3; a possible D gene is TRBD1 (6 bases). This CDR3 spans 15 amino acids. Looked up from germline, CDR1 is SGHRS and CDR2 is YFSETQ. Trimming removed 4 bases from V and 5 bases from J, with 17 bases in between. CDR3 protein: CASSLLQTGRDTQYF. CDR3 nucleotides: TGCGCCAGCAGCCTCCTCCAGACAGGCCGAGATACGCAGTATTTT.

CDR3 region: CASSYGHTGELFF. In nucleotides, the CDR3 is TGTGCCAGCAGTTACGGGCACACCGGGGAGCTGTTTTTT. This rearrangement joins TRBV6-6 to TRBJ2-2; no firm D call. Germline lookup yields CDR1 MNHNY and CDR2 SVGAGI (reference sequence). V lost 2 bases and J lost 3, with 4 bases in between. The CDR3 contains 13 residues.

The table lists this clone with a count of one. The chain recombines TRBV28 with TRBJ2-6; maybe TRBD1 (5 bases). Trimming took 4 bases from V and 1 from J, leaving 8 bases between them. Germline V lookup: CDR1 MDHEN, CDR2 SYDVKM. The CDR3 consists of 15 residues. CDR3 in DNA: TGTGCCAGCAGTTCTCCAGGGTCTGGGGCCAACGTCCTGACTTTC. Translating it yields CASSSPGSGANVLTF. The full variable domain, with the rest looked up from reference TRBV28 and TRBJ2-6, is DVKVTQSSRYLVKRTGEKVFLECVQDMDHENMFWYRQDPGLGLRLIYFSYDVKMKEKGDIPEGYSVSREKKERFSLILESASTNQTSMYLCASSSPGSGANVLTFGAGSRLTVL.

The CDR3 DNA sequence: TGCGCCAGCAGTGACGCAGCGGGTGGCTACGAGCAGTACTTC. Residues: CASSDAAGGYEQYF. The chain carries TRBV10-1 and TRBJ2-7, with D tentatively TRBD2 (6 bases). V was cut by 3 bases and J by 3 bases, with 12 bases left in between. The germline V gene has CDR1 WNHNN and CDR2 SYGVQD (reference sequence). The CDR3 has 14 residues.

The chain uses TRBV5-1 and TRBJ2-5; TRBD1 might be the D (5 bases). V was trimmed by 4 bases and J by 7 bases, leaving 14 bases between them. Germline assignment: CDR1 SGHRS and CDR2 YFSETQ. The CDR3 runs to 13 residues. The CDR3 DNA reads TGCGCCAGCAGCATTGACAGCCTCGGGACCCAGTACTTC. Translating it yields CASSIDSLGTQYF.